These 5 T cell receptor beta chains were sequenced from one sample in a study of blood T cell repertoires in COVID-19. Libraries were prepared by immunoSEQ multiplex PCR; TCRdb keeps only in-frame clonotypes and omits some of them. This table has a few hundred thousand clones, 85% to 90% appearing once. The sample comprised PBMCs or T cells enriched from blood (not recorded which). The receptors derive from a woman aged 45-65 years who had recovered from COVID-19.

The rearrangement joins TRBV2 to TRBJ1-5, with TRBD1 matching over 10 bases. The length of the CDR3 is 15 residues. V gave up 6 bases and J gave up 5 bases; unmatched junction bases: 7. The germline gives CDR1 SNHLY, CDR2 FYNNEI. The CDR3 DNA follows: TGTGCCAGCAGCCCTGGGACAGGGGATTATCAGCCCCAGCATTTT. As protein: CASSPGTGDYQPQHF.

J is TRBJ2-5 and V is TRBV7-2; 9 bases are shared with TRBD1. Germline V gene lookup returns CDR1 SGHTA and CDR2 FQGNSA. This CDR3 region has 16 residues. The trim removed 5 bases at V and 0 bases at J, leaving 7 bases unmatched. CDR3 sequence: CASSHSTGGNQETQYF. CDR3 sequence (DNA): TGTGCCAGCAGCCATTCCACAGGGGGCAACCAAGAGACCCAGTACTTC.

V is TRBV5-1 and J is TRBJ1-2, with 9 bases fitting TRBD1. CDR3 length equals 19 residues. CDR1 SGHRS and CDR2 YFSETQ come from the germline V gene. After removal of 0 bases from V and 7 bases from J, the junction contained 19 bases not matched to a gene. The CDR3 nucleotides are TGCGCCAGCAGCTTGGGGGGCCCCGGGACAGGGTCCCCCTTTGGTGGCTACACCTTC. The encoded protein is CASSLGGPGTGSPFGGYTF.

The CDR3 DNA reads TGTGCCACCAGCGAAAGACAGGGCGAGTGGGAAAAACTGTTTTTT. Translating gives CATSERQGEWEKLFF. The gene calls are TRBV24-1 and TRBJ1-4, with 7 nucleotides matching TRBD1. Losses at the gene ends were 7 bases for V and 8 bases for J; bases not matched to a gene: 12. The CDR3 sequence is 15 residues long. CDR1 is KGHDR, CDR2 SFDVKD, per germline.

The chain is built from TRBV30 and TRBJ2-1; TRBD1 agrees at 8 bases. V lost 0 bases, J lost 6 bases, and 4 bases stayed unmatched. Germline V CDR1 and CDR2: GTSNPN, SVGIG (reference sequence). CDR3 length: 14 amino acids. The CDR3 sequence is CAWSVGQELNEQFF. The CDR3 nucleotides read TGTGCCTGGAGTGTGGGACAGGAGCTCAATGAGCAGTTCTTC. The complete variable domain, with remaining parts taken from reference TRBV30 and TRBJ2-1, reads SQTIHQWPATLVQPVGSPLSLECTVEGTSNPNLYWYRQAAGRGLQLLFYSVGIGQISSEVPQNLSASRPQDRQFILSSKKLLLSDSGFYLCAWSVGQELNEQFFGPGTRLTVL.